The rows below give T cell receptor beta chains drawn from one sample of a study of Tregs in tolerant kidney transplant recipients. TCRdb keeps only in-frame clones here, not all; method: immunoSEQ multiplex PCR. The sample yields 100,000 to 120,000 clones, 90% seen once. The sample was CD4+ T cells from blood, taken before the transplant. These receptor sequences come from a human donor who received a combined kidney and bone marrow transplant. Both conserved end residues are part of each CDR3. Fields, in order: clone size, V gene, J gene, D gene, CDR3 DNA, CDR3 protein. The D gene is left open where the match is weak. Clone sizes are given selectively: once, few, many, or a class where the clone is expanded.

clone size: NA; V gene: TRBV19; J gene: TRBJ2-1; D gene: TRBD2; CDR3 DNA: TGTGCCAGTTTCCCAATGGCTAGCGGGGGGGCAAATGAGCAGTTCTTC; CDR3 protein: CASFPMASGGANEQFF
clone size: once; V gene: TRBV29-1; J gene: TRBJ1-2; D gene: NA; CDR3 DNA: TGCAGCGTTGAAAGGGGGGGCTATGGCTACACCTTC; CDR3 protein: CSVERGGYGYTF
clone size: NA; V gene: TRBV5-1; J gene: TRBJ2-3; D gene: TRBD2; CDR3 DNA: TGCGCCAGCAGCTTGGCCGGGGGACTAGGAGGTGATACGCAGTATTTT; CDR3 protein: CASSLAGGLGGDTQYF
clone size: NA; V gene: TRBV18; J gene: TRBJ1-5; D gene: NA; CDR3 DNA: TGTGCCAGCTCACCGACGACAGGCAATCAGCCCCAGCATTTT; CDR3 protein: CASSPTTGNQPQHF
clone size: few; V gene: TRBV4-1; J gene: TRBJ1-2; D gene: NA; CDR3 DNA: TGCGCCAGCAGCCTCGGACTCCTTGGACTCTATGGCTACACCTTC; CDR3 protein: CASSLGLLGLYGYTF
clone size: NA; V gene: TRBV7-2; J gene: TRBJ2-3; D gene: NA; CDR3 DNA: TGTGCCAGCAGCTTAAACAGGGCGACAGATACGCAGTATTTT; CDR3 protein: CASSLNRATDTQYF
clone size: NA; V gene: TRBV4-2; J gene: TRBJ2-2; D gene: NA; CDR3 DNA: TGTGCCAGCAGGACTAACACCGGGGAGCTGTTTTTT; CDR3 protein: CASRTNTGELFF
clone size: few; V gene: TRBV28; J gene: TRBJ1-2; D gene: TRBD1; CDR3 DNA: TGTGCCAGCAGCCCAGGGGGCTATGGCTACACCTTC; CDR3 protein: CASSPGGYGYTF
clone size: NA; V gene: TRBV6-6; J gene: TRBJ1-1; D gene: NA; CDR3 DNA: TGTGCCAGCAGTTACTCAGACAGGAACACTGAAGCTTTCTTT; CDR3 protein: CASSYSDRNTEAFF
clone size: NA; V gene: TRBV4-1; J gene: TRBJ2-1; D gene: TRBD2; CDR3 DNA: TGCGCCAGCAGCCTCGCGGGACTAGCGGGAACATTCTCCTACAATGAGCAGTTCTTC; CDR3 protein: CASSLAGLAGTFSYNEQFF
clone size: few; V gene: TRBV4-1; J gene: TRBJ1-2; D gene: NA; CDR3 DNA: TGCGCCAGCAGCCAAGTCACAGGGAGTATCTATGGCTACACCTTC; CDR3 protein: CASSQVTGSIYGYTF
clone size: few; V gene: TRBV19; J gene: TRBJ1-5; D gene: NA; CDR3 DNA: TGTGCCAGTAGTATAGGAGGCCTATATAGCAATCAGCCCCAGCATTTT; CDR3 protein: CASSIGGLYSNQPQHF
clone size: once; V gene: TRBV28; J gene: TRBJ1-1; D gene: NA; CDR3 DNA: TGTGCCAGCAGTTTGCCCCGGACCGGGAGGTTGGACACTGAAGCTTTCTTT; CDR3 protein: CASSLPRTGRLDTEAFF
clone size: NA; V gene: TRBV10-3; J gene: TRBJ2-7; D gene: NA; CDR3 DNA: TGTGCCATCAGTGAGGGGAGAGGCTACGAGCAGTACTTC; CDR3 protein: CAISEGRGYEQYF
clone size: NA; V gene: TRBV23-1; J gene: TRBJ1-3; D gene: NA; CDR3 DNA: TGCGCCAGCAGTCAATTATCCGGTGTAAGCTCTGGAAACACCATATATTTT; CDR3 protein: CASSQLSGVSSGNTIYF